A selection of T cell receptor beta chains follows, all from one sample in a study of shared clonotypes between healthy human individuals. The repertoire was sequenced with immunoSEQ multiplex PCR; TCRdb's copy has only in-frame clones and lacks some. This table has about 2,500,000 clones, around 94% appearing once. Sequenced: naive CD4+ T cells sorted from blood. The receptors derive from a man younger than 35 in good health. Both conserved end residues are part of each CDR3. The order of the fields is J gene, D gene, V gene, clone size, CDR3 DNA, CDR3 protein. The D gene is left open where the match is weak. Clone sizes are given selectively: once, few, many, or a class where the clone is expanded.

>TRBJ1-5|.|TRBV6-6|once
TGTGCCAGCAGTTACTCCCCGCAGGGGACACAGCCCCAGCATTTT
CASSYSPQGTQPQHF
>TRBJ2-5|.|TRBV11-2|.
TGTGCCAGCAGCTCGTCCGGTAGCGCTCAAGAGACCCAGTACTTC
CASSSSGSAQETQYF
>TRBJ2-1|.|TRBV4-3|.
TGCGCCAGCAGCCATGGCCGGGAGAGTGACAATGAGCAGTTCTTC
CASSHGRESDNEQFF
>TRBJ1-2|TRBD1|TRBV29-1|.
TGCAGCGTGACAGGGGGCGCATATGATGGCTACACCTTC
CSVTGGAYDGYTF
>TRBJ1-6|.|TRBV10-3|.
TGTGCCATCAGTGACTGGGACAACAATTCACCCCTCCACTTT
CAISDWDNNSPLHF
>TRBJ2-7|TRBD2|TRBV6-5|once
TGTGCCACCGAAAGCGGGAGATTAGGGTACGAGCAGTACTTC
CATESGRLGYEQYF
>TRBJ2-6|.|TRBV5-1|.
TGCGCCAGCAGCTTGGTGGCCGGGTCTGGGGCCAACGTCCTGACTTTC
CASSLVAGSGANVLTF
>TRBJ2-1|.|TRBV7-9|.
TGTGCCAGCAGTATTCCGGGACGAAATGAGCAGTTCTTC
CASSIPGRNEQFF
>TRBJ2-2|.|TRBV2|.
TGTGCCAGCAGTGAATTCCGGAACACCGGGGAGCTGTTTTTT
CASSEFRNTGELFF
>TRBJ1-1|.|TRBV2|few
TGTGCCAGCAGTGAAGGGGGATCCACTGAAGCTTTCTTT
CASSEGGSTEAFF
>TRBJ2-1|TRBD2|TRBV4-2|.
TGTGCCAGCAGCCAAGACTGGACTAGCGGGAGCTACAATGAGCAGTTCTTC
CASSQDWTSGSYNEQFF
>TRBJ1-1|.|TRBV7-9|.
TGTGCCAGCAGCTTAATGGCGCCGAACACTGAAGCTTTCTTT
CASSLMAPNTEAFF
>TRBJ2-4|.|TRBV21-1|.
TGTGCCAGCAGCAAAGGGCCCGGTTGGCTAGCGGGAGGTGGGGTAGCCAAAAACATTCAGTACTTC
CASSKGPGWLAGGGVAKNIQYF
>TRBJ2-7|.|TRBV6-1|.
TGTGCCAGCAGTGCGGCCAGATCCTACGAGCAGTACTTC
CASSAARSYEQYF
>TRBJ2-1|TRBD2|TRBV5-4|.
TGTGCCAGCAGCGGACTAGCGGGCCCCTACAATGAGCAGTTCTTC
CASSGLAGPYNEQFF
>TRBJ1-6|TRBD1|TRBV4-1|.
TGCGCCAGCAGCCAAGAGATTAACAGGGGGCCTAGCTCCTATAATTCACCCCTCCACTTT
CASSQEINRGPSSYNSPLHF
>TRBJ2-7|TRBD1|TRBV10-3|once
TGTGCCATCAGAGAAGGACAGGGCTACGAGCAGTACTTC
CAIREGQGYEQYF
>TRBJ1-4|.|TRBV14|.
TGTGCCAGCAGCCAACCGGGCGTGACACAGGGAGGTGAAAAACTGTTTTTT
CASSQPGVTQGGEKLFF
>TRBJ2-7|TRBD2|TRBV5-1|.
TGCGCCAGCAGCAGTAGCGGGAGTGGGTACGAGCAGTACTTC
CASSSSGSGYEQYF
>TRBJ1-6|.|TRBV28|.
TGTGCCAGCACCGCCCGAGGGGGGACAAATTCACCCCTCCACTTT
CASTARGGTNSPLHF
>TRBJ1-6|TRBD1|TRBV7-9|.
TGTGCCAGCAGCTTAAACGGACAGGGGGCTTATTCACCCCTCCACTTT
CASSLNGQGAYSPLHF
>TRBJ2-7|.|TRBV2|.
TGTGCCAGCAGTAATACAGGGCTATCCTACGAGCAGTACTTC
CASSNTGLSYEQYF
>TRBJ2-7|.|TRBV4-1|.
TGCGCCAGCAGCCAAGGGACGTGGAGCTCCTACGAGCAGTACTTC
CASSQGTWSSYEQYF
>TRBJ1-5|.|TRBV6-1|.
TGTGCCTTCGGAGGGGGAAATAGCAATCAGCCCCAGCATTTT
CAFGGGNSNQPQHF
>TRBJ1-5|.|TRBV19|.
TGTGCCAGTAGTATGGGGGGCGGGGAGCCCCAGCATTTT
CASSMGGGEPQHF
>TRBJ1-1|TRBD1|TRBV19|.
TGTGCCAGTAGTATAGATGGCAGGGGGCGAACTGAAGCTTTCTTT
CASSIDGRGRTEAFF
>TRBJ2-4|TRBD2|TRBV11-3|.
TGTGCCAGCAGTCCGACTAGCGGGTCTAACATTCAGTACTTC
CASSPTSGSNIQYF
>TRBJ1-2|.|TRBV7-9|.
TGTGCCAGCAGCATGGTATCGTTCGATGGCTACACCTTC
CASSMVSFDGYTF
>TRBJ1-4|.|TRBV19|.
TGTGCCACTATAGGAACCTCTCGGGAAAAACTGTTTTTT
CATIGTSREKLFF
>TRBJ1-3|.|TRBV19|.
TGTGCCAGTAGCCTCCCACGGAAATCTGGAAACACCATATATTTT
CASSLPRKSGNTIYF
>TRBJ1-4|.|TRBV6-5|.
TGTGCCAGCAGTTCCTCAGGAGGGGTCGGTGAAAAACTGTTTTTT
CASSSSGGVGEKLFF
>TRBJ2-5|.|TRBV29-1|.
TGCAGCGTTGACAGGGCAGAGACCCAGTACTTC
CSVDRAETQYF
>TRBJ2-4|TRBD1|TRBV25-1|.
TGTGCCAGCAGTGGGACAGAACCGGGACAGCTAGCCAAAAACATTCAGTACTTC
CASSGTEPGQLAKNIQYF
>TRBJ2-7|.|TRBV5-4|.
TGTGCCAGCAGCTTGCCAGGGCCCTCCTACGAGCAGTACTTC
CASSLPGPSYEQYF
>TRBJ2-3|.|TRBV7-2|.
TGTGCCAGCAGCTTAGTTTTTACCGATACGCAGTATTTT
CASSLVFTDTQYF
>TRBJ2-5|.|TRBV7-2|.
TGTGCCAGCAGCTTTAGCGATAAAGAGACCCAGTACTTC
CASSFSDKETQYF
>TRBJ1-5|.|TRBV6-6|.
TGTGCCAGCAGTTACTCGGGCAGGGGAAATCAGCCCCAGCATTTT
CASSYSGRGNQPQHF
>TRBJ2-2|TRBD1|TRBV7-3|.
TGTGCCAGCAGCCCAGAGGACAGGGGCCGAGCCGGGGAGCTGTTTTTT
CASSPEDRGRAGELFF